This T cell receptor (beta chain) was observed in a study of cytomegalovirus exposure and HLA in healthy donors. Study overall: In an early release, HLA-typed donors contributed tens of millions of unique TCR sequences. The study placed 70% to 85% of its 350 to 450 genotyped donors in the Caucasian-associated ancestry cluster.

PCR was performed using 60 Vbeta and 13 Jbeta primers. The method was immunoSEQ multiplex PCR; TCRdb's version includes in-frame clones alone and lacks a portion of them. The data contain approximately 130,000 clones, about 73% of them singletons. The CDR3 is 15 residues long. V lost 2 bases and J 5 bases, leaving 16 bases between the germline ends. The germline gives CDR1 SGHNT, CDR2 YYREEE (reference sequence). On this clone itself: Antigen: not known.

General observations from the study: Accounts indicate the classifier identified cytomegalovirus status with strong specificity and sensitivity. The study had only CMV serostatus as immune exposure information.

The sample comprised PBMCs. This TCR derives from a human donor in good health. The V call is TRBV5-4, the J call TRBJ1-2; D possibly corresponds to TRBD1 (6 bases). The CDR3 region has the DNA TGTGCCAGCAGCTTAGGGACAACGGGATTTTATGGCTACACCTTC. Translation: CASSLGTTGFYGYTF.